Below are 21 T cell receptor beta chains sequenced from a single sample in a study of T cell changes during pregnancy in multiple sclerosis. Sequencing used immunoSEQ multiplex PCR; TCRdb keeps in-frame clones, though not all of them. The data contain around 70,000 clones, less than 95% of them seen just once; the ten biggest clones take up around 0.89%. The source was peripheral blood, collected in the second trimester of pregnancy. The receptor source for this set is a female donor with multiple sclerosis, enrolled in a pregnancy study.

The chain is built from TRBV6-6 and TRBJ1-6; D is ambiguous. The CDR3 sequence is 15 residues long. V was pared by 6 bases and J by 11 bases, with 20 bases between. Germline V gene data show CDR1 as MNHNY and CDR2 as SVGAGI (reference sequence). CDR3 protein: CASSPNSRTNPPLHF. As DNA, the CDR3 is TGTGCCAGCAGCCCCAATAGTCGAACGAACCCACCCCTCCACTTT.

J is TRBJ2-1 and V is TRBV7-6, with D maybe TRBD2 (6 bases). This CDR3 region has 15 residues. The germline CDR1 and CDR2 sequences are SGHVS and FNYEAQ. The V end lost 1 base, the J end lost 2 bases, and 9 bases lay between the germline ends. The CDR3 sequence: CASSLDGGPYNEQFF. Here the CDR3 DNA reads TGTGCCAGCAGCTTAGACGGGGGACCCTACAATGAGCAGTTCTTC.

V usage is TRBV5-8 and J usage is TRBJ2-3, with 10 bases that match TRBD2. This CDR3 is 16 amino acids long. The trim removed 4 bases at V and 6 bases at J, leaving 11 bases unmatched. Germline loops: CDR1 SGHTS, CDR2 YDEGEE. CDR3 DNA sequence: TGTGCCAGCAGCCAGAGCGGGACTAGCGATAGGGATACGCAGTATTTT. Amino acids: CASSQSGTSDRDTQYF. The whole variable domain, filled in from reference TRBV5-8 and TRBJ2-3, reads EAGVTQSPTHLIKTRGQQATLRCSPISGHTSVYWYQQALGLGLQFLLWYDEGEERNRGNFPPRFSGRQFPNYSSELNVNALELEDSALYLCASSQSGTSDRDTQYFGPGTRLTVL.

Only a few counts were recorded for this clone. The chain combines TRBV11-2 with TRBJ1-5, with no clear D. Per germline, CDR1 SGHAT and CDR2 FQNNGV. The CDR3 is made up of 13 amino acids. The V and J ends lost 3 bases and 5 bases respectively, with 8 bases between them. The chain's CDR3 is CASSFSSDQPQHF. The DNA for the CDR3 is TGTGCCAGCAGCTTCTCTTCTGATCAGCCCCAGCATTTT.

Only one count was recorded for this clone. The J gene is TRBJ1-4, the V gene TRBV7-2; D gene unclear. Germline V gene lookup returns CDR1 SGHTA and CDR2 FQGNSA. V lost 0 bases, J lost 8 bases, and 7 bases lay in between. CDR3 size: 13 residues. CDR3 nucleotide sequence: TGTGCCAGCAGCTTAGCGCGGGAGGAAAAACTGTTTTTT. Translation gives CASSLAREEKLFF.

This chain links TRBV18 with TRBJ1-1; 7 nucleotides line up with TRBD1. The CDR3 has 15 amino acids. CDR1 KGHSH and CDR2 LQKENI come from the germline V gene. After removal of 4 bases from V and 4 bases from J, the junction contained 9 bases not matched to a gene. The CDR3 region has the DNA TGTGCCAGCTCACGCTTGACCGGGACAGCCACTGAAGCTTTCTTT. Translating it yields CASSRLTGTATEAFF.

The V call is TRBV19, the J call TRBJ2-3; possibly TRBD2 for D (5 bases). The CDR3 has 15 amino acids. Germline CDR1 LNHDA, CDR2 SQIVND (reference sequence). V lost 4 bases and J 0 bases, leaving 11 bases between the germline ends. The CDR3 DNA reads as TGTGCCAGTAGTAACCGGGGTGCTAGCACAGATACGCAGTATTTT. Translated, it gives CASSNRGASTDTQYF.

The chain combines TRBV18 with TRBJ2-2; D unresolved. Germline V CDR1 and CDR2: KGHSH, LQKENI. The CDR3 consists of 12 residues. V was cut by 0 bases and J by 7 bases, with 3 bases left in between. CDR3 in DNA: TGTGCCAGCTCACCACCCTTCGGGGAGCTGTTTTTT. The encoded protein is CASSPPFGELFF. The variable domain in full, with the rest retrieved from reference TRBV18 and TRBJ2-2, is NAGVMQNPRHLVRRRGQEARLRCSPMKGHSHVYWYRQLPEEGLKFMVYLQKENIIDESGMPKERFSAEFPKEGPSILRIQQVVRGDSAAYFCASSPPFGELFFGEGSRLTVL.

V is TRBV6-1 and J is TRBJ2-1; the D gene is possibly TRBD2 (7 bases). Between the trimmed V and J ends, which lost 6 bases and 6 bases, there was a span of 12 bases. The germline V gene has CDR1 MNHNS and CDR2 SASEGT. The CDR3 loop spans 13 amino acids. CDR3 sequence reads: CASRGGASNEQFF. CDR3 coding DNA: TGTGCCAGCAGGGGGGGGGCCAGCAATGAGCAGTTCTTC.

The chain has TRBV6-5 and TRBJ2-7; TRBD2 aligns across 11 bases. The CDR3 length is 13 residues. The germline V gene encodes CDR1 MNHEY and CDR2 SVGAGI. V gave up 5 bases and J gave up 6 bases; unmatched junction bases: 3. CDR3 amino acids: CASSLAGGTEQYF. For the CDR3, the DNA is TGTGCCAGCAGTCTAGCGGGGGGAACCGAGCAGTACTTC.

V and J are TRBV7-3 and TRBJ1-1; D uncertain. This CDR3 is 15 amino acids long. Germline V gene sequence: CDR1 SGHTA, CDR2 FQGTGA. The V end lost 5 bases, the J end lost 3 bases, and 16 bases lay between the germline ends. The CDR3 sequence: CASSPARGADTEAFF. CDR3 bases: TGTGCCAGCAGCCCCGCCCGGGGTGCGGACACTGAAGCTTTCTTT.

This clone was counted a single time. The chain uses TRBV5-1 and TRBJ1-5; D unclear. This CDR3 is 15 amino acids long. The V end lost 0 bases, the J end lost 4 bases, and 11 bases lay between the germline ends. Germline CDR1 is SGHRS and CDR2 is YFSETQ. The CDR3 region has the DNA TGCGCCAGCAGCTTGGGCGGGCTGGAGAATCAGCCCCAGCATTTT. Amino acids: CASSLGGLENQPQHF.

This rearrangement joins TRBV9 to TRBJ2-5, with a possible D match to TRBD1 (7 bases). The CDR3 consists of 16 residues. In germline, CDR1 is SGDLS, CDR2 YYNGEE. Trimming removed 3 bases at V and 4 bases at J, with 19 bases between. CDR3 sequence (DNA): TGTGCCAGCAGCGGTGCCCCTCGACAGGGAGGAGAGACCCAGTACTTC. It codes for CASSGAPRQGGETQYF.

This sequence joins TRBV6-6 and TRBJ1-2; 9 positions agree with TRBD1. The length of the CDR3 is 15 residues. V lost 6 bases and J lost 6; bases outside the gene matches: 11. Germline assignment: CDR1 MNHNY and CDR2 SVGAGI (reference sequence). The CDR3 reads CASSTTLQGANGYTF. The CDR3 nucleotides are TGTGCCAGCAGCACCACTTTACAGGGGGCGAATGGCTACACCTTC.

The V gene is TRBV27, the J gene TRBJ2-7; 14 bases fit TRBD2. The CDR3 totals 16 residues. Germline V gene lookup returns CDR1 MNHEY and CDR2 SMNVEV (reference sequence). The junction had 4 bases not matched to a gene; V was cut back by 3 bases and J by 3 bases. CDR3 amino acids: CASSFGTSGSNYEQYF. The CDR3 nucleotides are TGTGCCAGCAGTTTTGGGACTAGCGGGAGTAACTACGAGCAGTACTTC.

The V gene is TRBV19, the J gene TRBJ1-2; perhaps TRBD1 as D (5 bases). V was clipped by 2 bases and J by 7 bases, with 8 bases between them. The CDR3 is made up of 12 amino acids. Per the germline V gene, CDR1 is LNHDA and CDR2 is SQIVND (reference sequence). CDR3 DNA sequence: TGTGCCAGTAGTATAAGGGACTCTGGCTACACCTTC. This encodes CASSIRDSGYTF.

The genes are TRBV10-3 and TRBJ2-7; D possibly corresponds to TRBD1 (6 bases). The CDR3 runs 19 residues. Trimming stripped 0 bases from V and 0 bases from J, with 21 bases between. Germline V gene data show CDR1 as ENHRY and CDR2 as SYGVKD. The CDR3 region is CAISESSSEVAGVSYEQYF. The CDR3 region has the DNA TGTGCCATCAGTGAGTCGAGTTCTGAGGTGGCAGGGGTCTCCTACGAGCAGTACTTC.

The rearrangement uses TRBV11-3 and TRBJ2-2; TRBD1 matches 7 bases. With 2 bases clipped from V and 4 bases from J, the junction kept 4 bases outside the gene matches. This CDR3 contains 15 residues. CDR1 is SGHNT, CDR2 YENEEA, per germline. The CDR3 sequence is CASSLSQGRTGELFF. CDR3 DNA sequence: TGTGCCAGCAGCTTATCACAGGGGCGCACCGGGGAGCTGTTTTTT.

V is TRBV10-3 and J is TRBJ2-1, with 7 bases that match TRBD1. After removal of 4 bases from V and 8 bases from J, the junction contained 5 bases not matched to a gene. Per the germline V gene, CDR1 is ENHRY and CDR2 is SYGVKD. This CDR3 comprises 13 residues. The CDR3 reads CAISGQGGDEQFF. For the CDR3, the DNA is TGTGCCATCAGTGGACAGGGCGGCGATGAGCAGTTCTTC.

In its sample, this clone is medium-sized (0.01 to 0.1%). V usage is TRBV4-2 and J usage is TRBJ2-2; 11 nucleotides align to TRBD2. Germline V lookup: CDR1 LGHNA, CDR2 YNFKEQ. The V segment lost 4 bases and the J segment 2 bases; nucleotides outside the gene matches: 12. There are 19 residues in the CDR3. CDR3 coding DNA: TGTGCCAGCAGCCTGGGGGCTGCTAGCGGGGGGCTTAACACCGGGGAGCTGTTTTTT. Its protein product is CASSLGAASGGLNTGELFF.

This clone was detected once. CDR3 loop: CASSSPVGANTEAFF. Here the CDR3 DNA reads TGTGCCAGCAGCTCCCCGGTAGGGGCAAACACTGAAGCTTTCTTT. The chain carries TRBV7-2 and TRBJ1-1; a weak D match, TRBD1 (5 bases). The germline V gene encodes CDR1 SGHTA and CDR2 FQGNSA. V was shortened by 4 bases and J by 2 bases, with 14 bases between the two germline ends. CDR3 size: 15 residues.